Listed here is a single T cell receptor (beta chain). The antigen remains undetermined. 5' RACE that incorporated UMI labels was used to prepare the TRB cDNA libraries. From its re-call of the 5' RACE reads, TCRdb lists each CDR3 protein once, without DNA. The table lists 80,000 to 100,000 distinct CDR3 sequences, with roughly 0.8% in the top ten. CDR3 length equals 14 residues. The entry originates in a study of CXCR3-negative and CXCR3-positive naive CD8 T cells. About the study: Each library gave roughly 1.4 +/- 0.3 million of around 140 million TRB reads.

General study results and limits: Partial loss of CXCR3 expression followed cryopreservation; most assays used fresh PBMCs. TRB CDR3 hydrophobicity was greater in CXCR3-positive naive cells than in CXCR3-negative naive cells. Naive subsets did not differ in surface CD5, and the authors estimated TCR strength using properties of the TRB CDR3.

Sequencing was done on a sample of naive CXCR3+ CD8+ T cells from blood. Stated subset: CD45RO-CCR7+CD27+CD95- naive CD8+ T cells expressing CXCR3 (TNR3+). The TCR comes from a human donor in good health. Some clones in this sample may be carry-over from other donors' samples. The chain employs TRBV12-3 or TRBV12-4 and TRBJ1-2. This CDR3 reads CASTLLAGIYGYTF.